These T cell receptor beta chains were read from a single sample in a study of blood T cell repertoires in COVID-19. Libraries were prepared by immunoSEQ multiplex PCR; TCRdb keeps only in-frame clonotypes and omits some of them. The data contain roughly 150,000 clones, approximately 79% of them singletons. The sample taken for sequencing was peripheral blood. Source of these receptors: a woman older than 75 with acute or convalescent COVID-19. CDR3s include the opening cysteine and the closing phenylalanine or tryptophan. The order of the fields is J gene, clone size, D gene, V gene, CDR3 protein, CDR3 DNA. A D gene is named only where the DNA matches it firmly. Some rows mark clone size as missing; the rest say once, few, many or name a class of expanded clone.

>TRBJ2-7|-|TRBD2|TRBV25-1
CASSAPGLAGLYEQYF
TGTGCCAGCAGTGCCCCGGGACTAGCGGGATTATACGAGCAGTACTTC
>TRBJ2-1|-|-|TRBV3-1/TRBV3-2
CATSRGPFGDEQFF
TGTGCCACCTCTCGAGGGCCATTTGGGGATGAGCAGTTCTTC
>TRBJ2-3|-|-|TRBV18
CASSPRTGTDTQYF
TGTGCCAGCTCACCCCGGACAGGCACAGATACGCAGTATTTT
>TRBJ2-7|-|TRBD1|TRBV2
CASTKDRGQSYEQYF
TGTGCCAGCACCAAGGACAGGGGTCAGTCCTACGAGCAGTACTTC
>TRBJ1-2|-|TRBD1|TRBV12-3/TRBV12-4
CASSLRQGIGYTF
TGTGCCAGCAGTTTAAGACAGGGAATTGGCTACACCTTC
>TRBJ2-3|-|-|TRBV5-6
CASSFTSGTLASTDTQYF
TGTGCCAGCAGCTTCACCTCCGGGACACTTGCTAGCACAGATACGCAGTATTTT
>TRBJ1-2|once|-|TRBV19
CASSTGARYGYTF
TGTGCCAGTAGTACAGGGGCACGCTATGGCTACACCTTC
>TRBJ1-2|-|-|TRBV5-1
CASSSQGDGYTF
TGCGCCAGCAGTAGTCAAGGGGATGGCTACACCTTC
>TRBJ2-7|-|TRBD2|TRBV5-6
CASRLAGVEQYF
TGTGCCAGCCGACTAGCGGGTGTCGAGCAGTACTTC
>TRBJ1-3|-|-|TRBV18
CASSPYLDTYSGNTIYF
TGTGCCAGCTCACCGTACCTTGACACTTACTCTGGAAACACCATATATTTT
>TRBJ2-1|-|-|TRBV10-1
CASSEDRSYNEQFF
TGCGCCAGCAGTGAGGACAGGTCCTACAATGAGCAGTTCTTC
>TRBJ2-7|-|TRBD1|TRBV6-1
CASSDGTGAYEQYF
TGTGCCAGCAGTGACGGGACAGGGGCCTACGAGCAGTACTTC
>TRBJ2-7|-|-|TRBV12-3/TRBV12-4
CASTLSPLEQYF
TGTGCCAGCACCTTATCCCCTCTCGAGCAGTACTTC
>TRBJ2-7|-|-|TRBV4-2
CASSPRAETYEQYF
TGTGCCAGCAGCCCGAGAGCCGAGACCTACGAGCAGTACTTC
>TRBJ1-1|-|-|TRBV5-5
CASSFAGNTEAFF
TGTGCCAGCAGCTTTGCAGGGAACACTGAAGCTTTCTTT
>TRBJ2-7|-|TRBD1|TRBV12-5
CASGQGLYEQYF
TGTGCTAGCGGACAGGGGCTCTACGAGCAGTACTTC
>TRBJ1-2|-|TRBD1|TRBV27
CASSLLGDRGDYGYTF
TGTGCCAGCAGTTTATTAGGGGACAGGGGAGATTATGGCTACACCTTC
>TRBJ2-1|-|TRBD1|TRBV6-5
CASSHRTGNNEQFF
TGTGCCAGCAGCCACAGGACAGGAAACAATGAGCAGTTCTTC
>TRBJ1-2|-|-|TRBV5-6
CASSSRQAGHYGYTF
TGTGCCAGCAGCTCGAGACAGGCCGGACACTATGGCTACACCTTC
>TRBJ2-7|-|TRBD2|TRBV3-1/TRBV3-2
CASSKGGLASYEQYF
TGTGCCAGCAGCAAAGGGGGACTAGCCTCCTACGAGCAGTACTTC
>TRBJ2-3|once|TRBD1|TRBV18
CASSLQGARATDTQYF
TGTGCCAGCTCGTTACAGGGGGCGCGGGCCACAGATACGCAGTATTTT
>TRBJ2-2|-|-|TRBV28
CASSPWAGSSNTGELFF
TGTGCCAGCAGTCCTTGGGCCGGCAGTTCGAACACCGGGGAGCTGTTTTTT
>TRBJ2-1|few|TRBD1|TRBV11-3
CASSIGQGVYNEQFF
TGTGCCAGCAGCATCGGACAGGGGGTATACAATGAGCAGTTCTTC